This T cell receptor (beta chain) was observed in a study of technical replicates of blood from several donors. The CDR3 runs to 13 residues. Trimming removed 4 bases at V and 9 bases at J, with 15 bases between. CDR1 and CDR2 from the germline V gene are MNHEY and SVGAGI. Profiled with immunoSEQ multiplex PCR; TCRdb holds only in-frame clones, not every one. In the table there are tens of thousands of clones, around nine tenths of which are singletons. The sequenced sample consisted of PBMCs. V and J are TRBV6-5 and TRBJ1-2, with unresolved D. This sequence originates from a human donor in good health. Some clones in this sample may be carry-over from other donors' samples. The CDR3 is CASSLDEGRSYTF. In DNA form, the CDR3 reads TGTGCCAGCAGTTTGGACGAGGGTAGGAGCTACACCTTC.